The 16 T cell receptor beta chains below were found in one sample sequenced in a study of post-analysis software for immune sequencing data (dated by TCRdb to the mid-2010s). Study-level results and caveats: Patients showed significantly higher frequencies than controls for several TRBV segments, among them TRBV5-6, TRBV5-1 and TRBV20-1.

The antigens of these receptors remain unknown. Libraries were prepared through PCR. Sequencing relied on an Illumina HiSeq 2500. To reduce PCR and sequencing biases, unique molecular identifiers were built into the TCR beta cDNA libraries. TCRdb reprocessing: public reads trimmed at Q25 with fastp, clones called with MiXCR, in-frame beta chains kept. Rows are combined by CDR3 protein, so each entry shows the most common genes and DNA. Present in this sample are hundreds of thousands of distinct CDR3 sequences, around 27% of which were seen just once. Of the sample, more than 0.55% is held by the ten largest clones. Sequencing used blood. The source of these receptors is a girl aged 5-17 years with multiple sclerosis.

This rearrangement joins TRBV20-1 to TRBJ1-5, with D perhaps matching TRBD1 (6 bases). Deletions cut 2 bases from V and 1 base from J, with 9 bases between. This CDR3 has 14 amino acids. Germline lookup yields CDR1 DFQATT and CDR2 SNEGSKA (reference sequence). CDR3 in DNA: TGCAGTGCTAGAAGGGGGTCGAGCAATCAGCCCCAGCATTTT. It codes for CSARRGSSNQPQHF.

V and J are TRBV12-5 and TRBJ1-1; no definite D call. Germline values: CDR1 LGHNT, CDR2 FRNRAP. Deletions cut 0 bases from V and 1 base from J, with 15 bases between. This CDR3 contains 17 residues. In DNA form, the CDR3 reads TGTGCTAGTGGTTTGGTAACCCCCGGCGGAGGGAACACTGAAGCTTTCTTT. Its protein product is CASGLVTPGGGNTEAFF.

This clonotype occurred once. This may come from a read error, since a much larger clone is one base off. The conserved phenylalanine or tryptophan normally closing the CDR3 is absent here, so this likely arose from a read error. CDR3 sequence reads: CASSLGASAYNEQFV. The CDR3 bases are TGTGCCAGCAGCTTAGGGGCTAGCGCCTACAATGAGCAGTTCGTC. The chain couples TRBV7-9 to TRBJ2-1; tentative D call: TRBD2 (6 bases). Germline lookup yields CDR1 SEHNR and CDR2 FQNEAQ (reference sequence). The CDR3 contains 15 residues. V was clipped by 1 base and J by 2 bases, with 9 bases between them.

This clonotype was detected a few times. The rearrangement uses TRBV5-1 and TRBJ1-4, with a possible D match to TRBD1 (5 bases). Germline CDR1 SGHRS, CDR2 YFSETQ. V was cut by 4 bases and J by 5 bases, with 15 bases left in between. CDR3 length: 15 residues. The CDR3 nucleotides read TGCGCCAGCAGCCCTTTGGGACTGCCGAATGAAAAACTGTTTTTT. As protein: CASSPLGLPNEKLFF.

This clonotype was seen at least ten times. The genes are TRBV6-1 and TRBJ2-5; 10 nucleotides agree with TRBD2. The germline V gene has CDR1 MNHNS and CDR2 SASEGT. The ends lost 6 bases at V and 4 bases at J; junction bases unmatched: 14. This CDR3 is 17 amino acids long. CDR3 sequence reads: CASSLQLAGVGRETQYF. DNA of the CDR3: TGTGCCAGCAGCCTTCAGCTAGCGGGAGTCGGTCGAGAGACCCAGTACTTC.

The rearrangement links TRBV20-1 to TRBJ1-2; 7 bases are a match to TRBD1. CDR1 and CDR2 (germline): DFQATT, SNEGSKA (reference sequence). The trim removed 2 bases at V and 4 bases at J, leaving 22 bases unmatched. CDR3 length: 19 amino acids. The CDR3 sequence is CSARSEARDRTDLSYGYTF. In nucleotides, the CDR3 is TGCAGTGCTAGATCCGAGGCTCGGGACAGAACTGATCTAAGCTATGGCTACACCTTC.

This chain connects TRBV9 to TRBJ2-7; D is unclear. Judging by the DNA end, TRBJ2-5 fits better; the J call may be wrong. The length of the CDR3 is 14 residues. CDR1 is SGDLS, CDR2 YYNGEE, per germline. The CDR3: CASSVADGPRTQYF. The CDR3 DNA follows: TGTGCCAGCAGCGTAGCTGACGGACCGCGGACCCAGTACTTC.

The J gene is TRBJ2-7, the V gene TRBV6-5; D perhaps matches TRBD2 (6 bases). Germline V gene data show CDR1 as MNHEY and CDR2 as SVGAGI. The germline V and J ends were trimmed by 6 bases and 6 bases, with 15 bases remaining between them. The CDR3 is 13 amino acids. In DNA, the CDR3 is TGTGCCAGCAGCTCCCTTAGGAGGGGCGAGCAGTACTTC. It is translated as CASSSLRRGEQYF.

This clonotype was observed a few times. CDR3 amino acids: CASSPWTSGDISYEQYF. The CDR3, as DNA: TGTGCCAGCAGTCCGTGGACTAGCGGGGACATAAGTTACGAGCAGTACTTC. The rearrangement uses TRBV27 and TRBJ2-7; 12 nucleotides align to TRBD2. Germline CDR1 reads MNHEY; CDR2 reads SMNVEV (reference sequence). The CDR3 is made up of 17 amino acids. With V trimmed by 5 bases and J by 4 bases, 12 bases remained unmatched.

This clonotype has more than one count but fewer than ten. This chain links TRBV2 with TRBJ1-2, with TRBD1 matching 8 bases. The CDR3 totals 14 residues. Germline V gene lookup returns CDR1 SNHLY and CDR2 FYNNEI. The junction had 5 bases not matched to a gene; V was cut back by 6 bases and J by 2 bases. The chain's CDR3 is CASRNRGYNYGYTF. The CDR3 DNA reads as TGTGCCAGCAGGAACAGGGGGTACAACTATGGCTACACCTTC. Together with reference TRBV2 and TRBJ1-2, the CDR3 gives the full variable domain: EPEVTQTPSHQVTQMGQEVILRCVPISNHLYFYWYRQILGQKVEFLVSFYNNEISEKSEIFDDQFSVERPDGSNFTLKIRSTKLEDSAMYFCASRNRGYNYGYTFGSGTRLTVV.

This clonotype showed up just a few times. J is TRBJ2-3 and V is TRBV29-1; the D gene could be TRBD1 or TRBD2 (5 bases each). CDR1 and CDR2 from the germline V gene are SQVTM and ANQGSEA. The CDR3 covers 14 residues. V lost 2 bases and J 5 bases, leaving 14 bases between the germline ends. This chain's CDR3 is CSVEHPPRGDTQYF. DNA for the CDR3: TGCAGCGTTGAACATCCGCCGAGGGGAGATACGCAGTATTTT.

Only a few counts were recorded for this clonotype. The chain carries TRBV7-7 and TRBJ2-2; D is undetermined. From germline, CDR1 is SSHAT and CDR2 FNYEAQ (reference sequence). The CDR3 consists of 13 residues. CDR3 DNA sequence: TGTGCATCTCGGCAGGTGAACACCGGGGAGCTGTTTTTT. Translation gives CASRQVNTGELFF.

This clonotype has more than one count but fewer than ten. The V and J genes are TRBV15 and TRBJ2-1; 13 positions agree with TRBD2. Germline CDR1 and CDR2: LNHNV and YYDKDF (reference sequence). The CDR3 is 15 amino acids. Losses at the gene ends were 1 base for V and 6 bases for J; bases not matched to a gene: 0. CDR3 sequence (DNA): TGTGCCACCAGCAGAGGACTAGCGGGGGGCAATGAGCAGTTCTTC. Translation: CATSRGLAGGNEQFF.

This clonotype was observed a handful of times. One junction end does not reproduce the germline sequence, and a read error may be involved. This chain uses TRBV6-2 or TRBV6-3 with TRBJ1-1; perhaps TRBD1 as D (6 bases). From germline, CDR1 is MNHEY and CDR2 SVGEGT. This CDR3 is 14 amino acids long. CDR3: CASRPFGGGTGAFF. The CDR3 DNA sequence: TGTGCCAGCAGACCTTTTGGGGGGGGCACTGGAGCTTTCTTT.

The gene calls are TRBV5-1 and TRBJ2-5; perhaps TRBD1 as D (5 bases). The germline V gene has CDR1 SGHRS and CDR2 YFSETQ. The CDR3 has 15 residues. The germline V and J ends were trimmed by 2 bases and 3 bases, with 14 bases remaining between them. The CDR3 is CASSFSGRGEETQYF. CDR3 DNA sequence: TGCGCCAGCAGCTTCTCAGGGCGTGGAGAAGAGACCCAGTACTTC.

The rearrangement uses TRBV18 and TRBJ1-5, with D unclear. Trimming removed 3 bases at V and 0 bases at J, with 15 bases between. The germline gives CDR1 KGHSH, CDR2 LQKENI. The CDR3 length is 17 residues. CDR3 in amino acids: CASSPFGGPNSNQPQHF. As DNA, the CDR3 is TGTGCCAGCTCACCGTTTGGAGGGCCTAATAGCAATCAGCCCCAGCATTTT.